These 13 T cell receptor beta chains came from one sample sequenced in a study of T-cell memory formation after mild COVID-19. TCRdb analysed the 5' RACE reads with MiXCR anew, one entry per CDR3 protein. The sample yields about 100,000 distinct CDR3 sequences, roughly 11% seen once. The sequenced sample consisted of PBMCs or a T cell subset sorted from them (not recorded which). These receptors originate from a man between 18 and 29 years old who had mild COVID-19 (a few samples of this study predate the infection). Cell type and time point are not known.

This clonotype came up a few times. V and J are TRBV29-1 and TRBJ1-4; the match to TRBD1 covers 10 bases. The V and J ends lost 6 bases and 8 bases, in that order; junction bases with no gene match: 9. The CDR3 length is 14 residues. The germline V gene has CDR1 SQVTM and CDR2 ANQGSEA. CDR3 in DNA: TGCAGCGTAGTTCAGACAGGGGGCTTGGAAAAACTGTTTTTT. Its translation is CSVVQTGGLEKLFF.

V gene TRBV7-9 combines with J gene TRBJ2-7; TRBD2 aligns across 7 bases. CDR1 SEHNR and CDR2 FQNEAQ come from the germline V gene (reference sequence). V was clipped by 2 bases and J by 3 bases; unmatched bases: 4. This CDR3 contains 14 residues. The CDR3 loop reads CASSLSGGGYEQYV. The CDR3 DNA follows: TGTGCCAGCAGCTTATCTGGGGGGGGCTACGAGCAGTACGTC.

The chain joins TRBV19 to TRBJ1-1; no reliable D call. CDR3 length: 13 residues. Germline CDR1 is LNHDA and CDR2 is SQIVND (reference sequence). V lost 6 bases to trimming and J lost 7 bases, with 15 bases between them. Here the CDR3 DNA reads TGTGCCAGTAGCGAGACCGCCCGGAGTGAAGCTTTCTTT. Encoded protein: CASSETARSEAFF.

The CDR3 DNA is TGTGCCTGGAGTGACGGGGGGACCTACGAGCAGTACTTC. Its protein product is CAWSDGGTYEQYF. The V gene is TRBV30, the J gene TRBJ2-7; the match to TRBD2 covers 7 bases. Losses at the gene ends were 1 base for V and 2 bases for J; bases not matched to a gene: 2. The CDR3 is made up of 13 amino acids. CDR1 is GTSNPN, CDR2 SVGIG, per germline (reference sequence).

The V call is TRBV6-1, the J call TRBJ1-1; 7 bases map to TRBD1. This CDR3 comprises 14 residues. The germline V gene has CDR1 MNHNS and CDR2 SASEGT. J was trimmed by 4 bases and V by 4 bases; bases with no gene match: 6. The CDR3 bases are TGTGCCAGCAGTGGCCGGGCAGGGGGCACTGAAGCTTTCTTT. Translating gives CASSGRAGGTEAFF.

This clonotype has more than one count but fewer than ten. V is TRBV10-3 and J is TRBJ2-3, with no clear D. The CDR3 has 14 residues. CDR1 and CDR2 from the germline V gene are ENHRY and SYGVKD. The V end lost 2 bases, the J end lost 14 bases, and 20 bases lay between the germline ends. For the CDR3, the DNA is TGTGCCATCAGTGAGGACGGCGCGCCAGGTCTCCGGTATTTT. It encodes CAISEDGAPGLRYF.

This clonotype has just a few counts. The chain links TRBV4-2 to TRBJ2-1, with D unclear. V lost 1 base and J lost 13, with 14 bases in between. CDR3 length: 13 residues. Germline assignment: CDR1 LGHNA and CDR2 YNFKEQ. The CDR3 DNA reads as TGTGCCAGCAGCCAAGGTGGTAGCTGGTTTCAGTTCTTC. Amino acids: CASSQGGSWFQFF.

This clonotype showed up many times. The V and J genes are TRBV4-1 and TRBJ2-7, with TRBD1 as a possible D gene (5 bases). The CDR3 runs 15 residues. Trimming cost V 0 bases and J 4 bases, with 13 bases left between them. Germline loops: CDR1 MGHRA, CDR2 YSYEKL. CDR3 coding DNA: TGCGCCAGCAGCCAAGACGCGACAGTGAGATACGAGCAGTACGTC. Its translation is CASSQDATVRYEQYV.

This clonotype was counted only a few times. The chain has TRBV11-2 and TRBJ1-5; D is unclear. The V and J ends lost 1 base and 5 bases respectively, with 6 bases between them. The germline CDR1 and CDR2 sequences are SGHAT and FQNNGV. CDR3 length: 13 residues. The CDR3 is CASSLGAYQPQHF. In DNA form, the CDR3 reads TGTGCCAGCAGCTTAGGGGCCTATCAGCCCCAGCATTTT.

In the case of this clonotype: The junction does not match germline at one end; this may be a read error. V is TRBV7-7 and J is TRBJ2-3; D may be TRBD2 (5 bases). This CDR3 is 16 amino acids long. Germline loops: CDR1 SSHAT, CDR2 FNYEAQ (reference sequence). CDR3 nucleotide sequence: TGTGCTAGCAGCCCTGGGATAGCGCGGGGCACAGATACGCAGTATTTT. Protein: CASSPGIARGTDTQYF.

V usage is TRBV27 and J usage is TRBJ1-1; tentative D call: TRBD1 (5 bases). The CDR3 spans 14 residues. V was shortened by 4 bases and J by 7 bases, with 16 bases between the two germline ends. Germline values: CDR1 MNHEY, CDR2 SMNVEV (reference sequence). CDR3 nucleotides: TGTGCCAGCAGTTCGGCCAGGGCGAGCATTGAAGCTTTCTTT. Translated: CASSSARASIEAFF.

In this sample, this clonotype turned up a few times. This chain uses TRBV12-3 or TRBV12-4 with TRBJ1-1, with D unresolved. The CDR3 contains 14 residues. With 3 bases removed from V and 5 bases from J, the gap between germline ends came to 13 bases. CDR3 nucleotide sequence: TGTGCCAGCAGTTTTTCCGGAAGCGGGACTGAAGCTTTCTTT. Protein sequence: CASSFSGSGTEAFF.

CDR3: CASSLFGGFTDTQYF. The CDR3 DNA follows: TGTGCCAGCAGCTTATTTGGGGGATTCACAGATACGCAGTATTTT. The chain links TRBV7-2 to TRBJ2-3, with D possibly being TRBD1 or TRBD2 (5 bases each). The V gene lost 2 bases and the J gene lost 2 bases, with 11 bases spanning the gap. Germline V lookup: CDR1 SGHTA, CDR2 FQGNSA. This CDR3 is 15 amino acids long.